This T cell receptor beta chain was obtained from a study of T cell responses to AZD1222 COVID-19 vaccine. Germline V gives CDR1 SGHRS, CDR2 YFSETQ. The CDR3 is made up of 14 amino acids. The V gene lost 3 bases and the J gene lost 0 bases, with 9 bases spanning the gap. Using immunoSEQ multiplex PCR, the repertoire was profiled, and TCRdb retains in-frame clones only, with some absent. The sample holds 120,000 or so clones, around 92% seen once. This receptor was taken from an adult in good health. Sequencing was performed on peripheral blood, taken on day 0 of AZD1222 vaccination. The chain couples TRBV5-1 to TRBJ1-1, with a tentative D call TRBD1 (5 bases). The CDR3 DNA reads as TGCGCCAGCAGCTGGGGACTCATGAACACTGAAGCTTTCTTT. Its protein is CASSWGLMNTEAFF.